A single sample is the source of the 19 T cell receptor beta chains below, sequenced in a study of tumor-infiltrating lymphocytes in primary liver carcinoma. Unsorted whole blood served as the source of blood RNA, and germline DNA was extracted as well. With a constant-region primer, TCR beta cDNA was made from around 520 ng of total RNA. Investigators got TCR beta libraries out of three nested multiplex PCR rounds, done with slightly modified ARM-PCR. TRBV1-TRBV30 forward primers paired with a C-beta reverse primer were used in the first two PCR rounds, which ran approximately 10 cycles each. TCRdb re-analysed the multiplex PCR reads in MiXCR, keeping a single row per CDR3 protein. Here the sample spans 300,000 to 350,000 distinct CDR3 sequences, roughly 61% being singletons. Sample: peripheral blood. These receptors originate from a man aged 35-49 years with primary liver carcinoma and hepatitis B virus infection.

Many counts were recorded for this clonotype. CDR3 amino acids: CASSLDRVGFYEQYF. CDR3 nucleotide sequence: TGTGCCAGCAGCTTAGACCGGGTGGGTTTCTACGAGCAGTACTTC. V is TRBV11-1 and J is TRBJ2-7; D unclear. Deletions cut 1 base from V and 3 bases from J, with 13 bases between. Germline CDR1 SGHAT, CDR2 FQDESV (reference sequence). The CDR3 length is 15 residues.

Note on this clonotype: Because it lacks the conserved phenylalanine or tryptophan at the end, this CDR3 is likely a read error. The chain links TRBV11-2 to TRBJ2-5; TRBD1 matches at 7 bases. Germline assignment: CDR1 SGHAT and CDR2 FQNNGV. The CDR3 covers 14 residues. The ends lost 5 bases at V and 7 bases at J; junction bases unmatched: 10. The CDR3 region is CASSLDRLPGTQYS. CDR3 nucleotides: TGTGCCAGCAGCCTGGACAGGTTACCAGGGACCCAGTACTCC.

This chain uses TRBV11-1 with TRBJ1-1; 8 nucleotides line up with TRBD1. Germline V gene data show CDR1 as SGHAT and CDR2 as FQDESV (reference sequence). J was trimmed by 11 bases and V by 10 bases; bases with no gene match: 24. This CDR3 contains 16 residues. Here the CDR3 DNA reads TGTGCCAACAGTCCCCTTGTCGGGACAGGTCCTCCCGGGGCTTTCTTT. This codes for CANSPLVGTGPPGAFF.

The V gene is TRBV6-6, the J gene TRBJ2-1; 9 bases align to TRBD2. This CDR3 is built from 16 residues. V trimming: 6 bases; J trimming: 8 bases; junction bases outside the gene matches: 14. From germline, CDR1 is MNHNY and CDR2 SVGAGI (reference sequence). CDR3 nucleotide sequence: TGTGCCAGCAGCAAACCCTATAGCGGGGGCGAGGATGAGCAGTTCTTC. Encoded protein: CASSKPYSGGEDEQFF.

This chain links TRBV10-3 with TRBJ2-7, with 11 bases lining up with TRBD2. V trimming: 1 base; J trimming: 5 bases; junction bases outside the gene matches: 7. There are 16 residues in the CDR3. Germline V lookup: CDR1 ENHRY, CDR2 SYGVKD. The CDR3 here is CAISELLAGGRDEQYF. The CDR3 nucleotides are TGTGCCATCAGTGAGTTGCTAGCGGGAGGAAGGGACGAGCAGTACTTC.

Remarks on this clonotype: Compared with germline, one end of the junction differs, possibly owing to a read error. The gene calls are TRBV5-4 and TRBJ2-6, with D perhaps matching TRBD2 (6 bases). Germline V gene data show CDR1 as SGHNT and CDR2 as YYREEE (reference sequence). This CDR3 is 15 amino acids long. The CDR3 DNA sequence: TGTGCCAGCAGCCCCCGGGACTCTGGGGACAACGTCCTGACTTTC. It is translated as CASSPRDSGDNVLTF.

Worth noting for this clonotype: This may be a read error, as it is one base from a much larger clone. CDR3 bases: TGTGCCATCAGTGAGCCGAGTAGTACGAATGATCAGTTCTTC. Translation: CAISEPSSTNDQFF. The chain is built from TRBV10-3 and TRBJ2-1, with D unresolved. CDR3 length equals 14 residues. Germline V gene sequence: CDR1 ENHRY, CDR2 SYGVKD.

This clonotype turned up a few times. The V gene is TRBV5-6, the J gene TRBJ2-7, with D hard to call. V was shortened by 1 base and J by 0 bases, with 11 bases between the two germline ends. The germline gives CDR1 SGHDT, CDR2 YYEEEE. This CDR3 has 15 residues. The CDR3 DNA sequence: TGTGCCAGCAGCTTGCGACCCCCCCTCTCCTACGAGCAGTACTTC. This sequence encodes CASSLRPPLSYEQYF.

The chain couples TRBV7-9 to TRBJ1-1; D is unresolved. Trimming cost V 4 bases and J 5 bases, with 23 bases left between them. This CDR3 has 17 amino acids. CDR1 and CDR2 (germline): SEHNR, FQNEAQ (reference sequence). The CDR3 region has the DNA TGTGCCAGCAGCTCTAGGGCCAGCGGGAAAGGGCGGACTGAAGCTTTCTTT. This codes for CASSSRASGKGRTEAFF. The full variable domain, completed using reference TRBV7-9 and TRBJ1-1, is DTGVSQNPRHKITKRGQNVTFRCDPISEHNRLYWYRQTLGQGPEFLTYFQNEAQLEKSRLLSDRFSAERPKGSFSTLEIQRTEQGDSAMYLCASSSRASGKGRTEAFFGQGTRLTVV.

Regarding this clonotype: This may stem from a read error, because a much larger clone lies one nucleotide away. The conserved phenylalanine or tryptophan is not found at the CDR3 terminus, so this likely reflects a read error. The V call is TRBV14, the J call TRBJ2-5; no definite D call. The ends were cut back, 2 bases at V and 4 bases at J, with 14 bases in the middle. The CDR3 covers 15 residues. Germline CDR1 reads SGHDN; CDR2 reads FVKESK. The CDR3 reads CASSQKAEPRETQYI. CDR3 nucleotide sequence: TGTGCCAGCAGCCAAAAGGCGGAACCCCGAGAGACCCAGTACATC.

For this clonotype: One base away lies a much larger clone, so this may be a sequencing read error. V and J are TRBV28 and TRBJ2-7; tentative D call: TRBD2 (5 bases). The CDR3 covers 12 residues. Germline values: CDR1 MDHEN, CDR2 SYDVKM. CDR3 in DNA: TGTGTCAGCAGCATCGGGACCTACGAGCAGTACTTC. This sequence encodes CVSSIGTYEQYF.

V is TRBV11-2 and J is TRBJ2-1; D is possibly TRBD2 (6 bases). The germline gives CDR1 SGHAT, CDR2 FQNNGV. Trimming cost V 5 bases and J 10 bases, with 21 bases left between them. CDR3 length equals 15 residues. The CDR3 loop reads CASSVTSRSQGEQFF. The CDR3, as DNA: TGTGCCAGCAGCGTAACTAGCAGGAGTCAGGGCGAGCAGTTCTTC.

About this clonotype: A junction end diverges from the germline sequence, so it may reflect a read error. V gene TRBV11-3 combines with J gene TRBJ2-7; the D is unclear. Germline V gives CDR1 SGHNT, CDR2 YENEEA. CDR3 length: 15 amino acids. The CDR3 DNA follows: TGTGCCAGCAGCTATAAAAGATGTCTCTGTCCCGAGCAGCACTTC. As protein: CASSYKRCLCPEQHF.

With respect to this clonotype: The germline gene is not matched at one end of the junction; a read error may be the cause. The genes are TRBV11-2 and TRBJ1-5; maybe TRBD1 (5 bases). The CDR3 spans 13 residues. The germline gives CDR1 SGHAT, CDR2 FQNNGV. Here the CDR3 reads CDSSLSGLRPQHF. The CDR3 coding sequence is TGTGACAGCAGCTTGTCAGGGCTACGGCCCCAGCATTTT. Drawing the rest from reference TRBV11-2 and TRBJ1-5, the complete variable domain is EAGVAQSPRYKIIEKRQSVAFWCNPISGHATLYWYQQILGQGPKLLIQFQNNGVVDDSQLPKDRFSAERLKGVDSTLKIQPAKLEDSAVYLCDSSLSGLRPQHFGDGTRLSIL.

The table lists this clonotype with many counts. The CDR3 DNA is TGTGCCAGCAGTGGCACGCAGGGGTACCAAGAGACCCAGTACTTC. This translates into CASSGTQGYQETQYF. The rearrangement joins TRBV6-1 to TRBJ2-5; TRBD1 might be the D (6 bases). This CDR3 is built from 15 residues. V was clipped by 4 bases and J by 0 bases, with 12 bases between them. CDR1 and CDR2 from the germline V gene are MNHNS and SASEGT.

Note on this clonotype: A read error may produce the germline difference seen at one junction end. The chain employs TRBV11-2 and TRBJ2-7; D perhaps matches TRBD2 (6 bases). Germline V gives CDR1 SGHAT, CDR2 FQNNGV. The CDR3 is made up of 15 amino acids. The CDR3: CASSFMIDPDYEQYF. As DNA, the CDR3 is TGTGCCAGTAGCTTCATGATAGATCCGGACTACGAGCAGTATTTC. Drawing the rest from reference TRBV11-2 and TRBJ2-7, the complete variable domain is EAGVAQSPRYKIIEKRQSVAFWCNPISGHATLYWYQQILGQGPKLLIQFQNNGVVDDSQLPKDRFSAERLKGVDSTLKIQPAKLEDSAVYLCASSFMIDPDYEQYFGPGTRLTVT.

This clonotype was counted between two and nine times. This chain links TRBV10-2 with TRBJ2-1; 7 nucleotides agree with TRBD1. CDR3 length: 16 residues. After removal of 6 bases from V and 4 bases from J, the junction contained 12 bases not matched to a gene. CDR1 and CDR2 from the germline V gene are WSHSY and SAAADI. The CDR3 DNA reads TGCGCCAGCAGCCCATACAGGGGCCCGGAGTACAATGAGCAGTTCTTC. Its translation is CASSPYRGPEYNEQFF.

Comments on this clonotype: Compared with germline, one end of the junction differs, possibly owing to a read error. The V call is TRBV11-2, the J call TRBJ1-2; the D is unclear. Germline V gene data show CDR1 as SGHAT and CDR2 as FQNNGV. This CDR3 spans 16 amino acids. The CDR3 sequence: CACSSPYELTNYGYTF. The CDR3 DNA sequence: TGTGCCTGCAGCTCCCCGTACGAGCTCACTAACTATGGCTACACCTTC.

This clonotype was counted once. Compared with germline, one end of the junction differs, possibly owing to a read error. The rearrangement joins TRBV12-3 or TRBV12-4 to TRBJ2-7; 8 bases map to TRBD2. This CDR3 has 15 amino acids. The CDR3 DNA follows: TGTGCCAGTAGTTTATCAGCGGGAGACTCCTACGAACACTACTTC. Translated, it gives CASSLSAGDSYEHYF.